The clone carrying this T cell receptor beta chain was counted only a few times. The antigen remains undetermined. Next came a second PCR, run for roughly 6 to 11 cycles, which used a sample-barcoded 5' primer along with a J-beta primer mix. TCRdb independently ran MiXCR on the 5' RACE reads; one entry per CDR3 protein. The sample includes 800,000 to 950,000 distinct CDR3 sequences, almost 30% of them seen just once. The CDR3 is 15 amino acids. The V gene lost 6 bases and the J gene lost 3 bases, with 17 bases spanning the gap. From germline, CDR1 is SGHTA and CDR2 FQGTGA. This entry is derived from a study of blood T cells in healthy people across ages. Study in general: Using template switching, researchers captured about one barcoded beta molecule for each two T cells.

Whole-study results and caveats: CMV status of donors was not determined, possibly confounding expanded clonotype changes.

Donors were healthy Caucasian individuals from Russia aged about 6 to 100. In addition, the sample was reused for a study of T cells of mothers and their children.

Sequenced input: blood. V gene TRBV7-3 combines with J gene TRBJ2-5; either TRBD1 or TRBD2 may fit D (6 bases each). This clonotype originated in a woman aged 40 to 49 in good health. The CDR3 here is CASSFLGGSKETQYF. In DNA form, the CDR3 reads TGTGCCAGCAGTTTTTTAGGGGGGTCAAAAGAGACCCAGTACTTC.